Listed here are 22 T cell receptor beta chains from one sample, sequenced in a study of blood T cell repertoires in COVID-19. Sequenced by immunoSEQ multiplex PCR; TCRdb stores in-frame clones only, minus some. The data contain 130,000 to 150,000 clones, 81% of them singletons. The sequenced sample was peripheral blood. The origin of the receptors is a human donor with acute or convalescent COVID-19. The donor label of this sample is uncertain.

J is TRBJ1-1 and V is TRBV5-1; D remains unclear. Looked up from germline, CDR1 is SGHRS and CDR2 is YFSETQ. V lost 1 base, J lost 0 bases, and 13 bases lay in between. This CDR3 contains 16 residues. CDR3 nucleotide sequence: TGCGCCAGCAGCTTGATCGGAGGGAGGGTGAACACTGAAGCTTTCTTT. It is translated as CASSLIGGRVNTEAFF.

The rearrangement links TRBV3-1 (or the pseudogene TRBV3-2) to TRBJ1-2; a weak D match, TRBD1 (5 bases). Germline V gene sequence: CDR1 LGHDT, CDR2 YNNKEL (reference sequence). V lost 5 bases and J lost 6, with 10 bases in between. The CDR3 sequence is 12 residues long. The CDR3 loop is CASSSGQDGYTF. CDR3 DNA: TGTGCCAGCAGCTCAGGGCAAGATGGCTACACCTTC.

The J gene is TRBJ1-2, the V gene TRBV2, with D perhaps TRBD1 (5 bases). Trimming took 3 bases from V and 8 from J, leaving 13 bases between them. This CDR3 spans 13 amino acids. Germline V lookup: CDR1 SNHLY, CDR2 FYNNEI. CDR3 sequence: CASSEWRGLGYTF. The CDR3 DNA is TGTGCCAGCAGTGAGTGGAGGGGATTAGGCTACACCTTC.

The chain carries TRBV4-1 and TRBJ2-7; 8 bases are a match to TRBD2. Germline V CDR1 and CDR2: MGHRA, YSYEKL. Trimming at V came to 3 bases and at J to 0 bases, leaving 7 bases not matched to a gene. The CDR3 has 16 amino acids. CDR3 coding DNA: TGCGCCAGCAGCCACATAGCGGGGACGCGCTCCTACGAGCAGTACTTC. It translates to CASSHIAGTRSYEQYF.

This chain connects TRBV5-1 to TRBJ2-1; D is possibly TRBD1 (6 bases). Germline V gene data show CDR1 as SGHRS and CDR2 as YFSETQ. This CDR3 has 16 residues. V lost 3 bases and J 6 bases, leaving 19 bases between the germline ends. CDR3 sequence (DNA): TGCGCCAGCAGCTACAGGGAAATCCTGAGAAGCAATGAGCAGTTCTTC. This codes for CASSYREILRSNEQFF.

The rearrangement joins TRBV19 to TRBJ1-1, with D perhaps TRBD1 (5 bases). The germline CDR1 and CDR2 sequences are LNHDA and SQIVND (reference sequence). The CDR3 is 12 amino acids. V lost 9 bases and J lost 0, with 8 bases in between. CDR3 bases: TGTGCCAGCAGGGCGATGAACACTGAAGCTTTCTTT. Translating gives CASRAMNTEAFF.

V usage is TRBV14 and J usage is TRBJ1-2, with 8 positions matching TRBD1. V trimming: 5 bases; J trimming: 3 bases; junction bases outside the gene matches: 8. This CDR3 is built from 15 residues. Germline V CDR1 and CDR2: SGHDN, FVKESK. The CDR3 sequence: CASSSGAGGDYGYTF. In DNA form, the CDR3 reads TGTGCCAGCAGCTCTGGGGCAGGGGGCGACTATGGCTACACCTTC.

The chain has TRBV7-2 and TRBJ1-2; TRBD1 matches at 12 bases. CDR1 is SGHTA and CDR2 is FQGNSA in the germline V gene. The CDR3 spans 17 residues. Trimming removed 5 bases from V and 8 bases from J; junction bases left unmatched: 15. In DNA form, the CDR3 reads TGTGCCAGCAGCGGTACCGGGACAGGGGGCTCCCTTTACGGCTACACCTTC. Translating it yields CASSGTGTGGSLYGYTF.

This clone was recorded once. CDR3 sequence: CAWRGTGRNTGELFF. The CDR3 nucleotides are TGTGCCTGGAGAGGGACAGGACGAAACACCGGGGAGCTGTTTTTT. The chain carries TRBV30 and TRBJ2-2, with TRBD1 identical over 8 bases. The CDR3 has 15 amino acids. Germline values: CDR1 GTSNPN, CDR2 SVGIG (reference sequence). The V and J ends lost 3 bases and 2 bases, in that order; junction bases with no gene match: 5.

The chain joins TRBV5-5 to TRBJ2-6, with D unresolved. V dropped 10 bases and J dropped 6 bases, with 20 bases sitting between them. Per the germline V gene, CDR1 is SGHKS and CDR2 is YYEKEE (reference sequence). The CDR3 has 15 amino acids. The CDR3 bases are TGTGCCGGTTCCGCGGCGGCTAATGAGGCCAACGTCCTGACTTTC. Translation: CAGSAAANEANVLTF. The whole variable domain, filled in from reference TRBV5-5 and TRBJ2-6, reads DAGVTQSPTHLIKTRGQQVTLRCSPISGHKSVSWYQQVLGQGPQFIFQYYEKEERGRGNFPDRFSARQFPNYSSELNVNALLLGDSALYLCAGSAAANEANVLTFGAGSRLTVL.

The genes are TRBV7-8 and TRBJ1-1, with D perhaps matching TRBD1 (5 bases). V was clipped by 2 bases and J by 5 bases, with 9 bases between them. The CDR3 is 13 residues long. The germline V gene encodes CDR1 SGHVS and CDR2 FQNEAQ. The CDR3 region is CASSLTRTTEAFF. CDR3 coding DNA: TGTGCCAGCAGCTTAACGCGGACAACTGAAGCTTTCTTT.

The chain combines TRBV28 with TRBJ2-1, with TRBD2 matching 7 bases. The CDR3 spans 15 residues. V gave up 3 bases and J gave up 5 bases; unmatched junction bases: 7. Per germline, CDR1 MDHEN and CDR2 SYDVKM. CDR3 bases: TGTGCCAGCAGTTTTCTACTAGCGACCGACAATGAGCAGTTCTTC. It is translated as CASSFLLATDNEQFF. The full variable domain, with the rest looked up from reference TRBV28 and TRBJ2-1, is DVKVTQSSRYLVKRTGEKVFLECVQDMDHENMFWYRQDPGLGLRLIYFSYDVKMKEKGDIPEGYSVSREKKERFSLILESASTNQTSMYLCASSFLLATDNEQFFGPGTRLTVL.

The chain combines TRBV11-2 with TRBJ2-7, with a tentative D call TRBD1 (6 bases). The CDR3 covers 16 residues. In germline, CDR1 is SGHAT, CDR2 FQNNGV. Between the trimmed V and J ends, which lost 5 bases and 6 bases, there was a span of 23 bases. CDR3 sequence reads: CASSAQGRGSKGEQYV. In DNA, the CDR3 is TGTGCCAGCAGCGCACAGGGAAGAGGTTCGAAAGGCGAGCAGTACGTC.

The rearrangement joins TRBV5-6 to TRBJ2-7; 8 positions match TRBD2. CDR1 is SGHDT and CDR2 is YYEEEE in the germline V gene. This CDR3 has 13 residues. Trimming removed 7 bases from V and 5 bases from J; junction bases left unmatched: 8. The CDR3 sequence: CASYRGGSDEQYV. For the CDR3, the DNA is TGTGCCAGCTACCGGGGGGGTAGCGACGAGCAGTACGTC.

The rearrangement links TRBV3-1 (or the pseudogene TRBV3-2) to TRBJ1-4; D ambiguous. Germline CDR1 is LGHDT and CDR2 is YNNKEL (reference sequence). This CDR3 contains 11 residues. Deletions cut 3 bases from V and 8 bases from J, with 4 bases between. The CDR3 loop reads CASSHSEKLFF. The CDR3 DNA follows: TGTGCCAGCAGCCATTCGGAAAAACTGTTTTTT.

The chain is built from TRBV27 and TRBJ1-1; D possibly corresponds to TRBD1 (5 bases). V dropped 5 bases and J dropped 3 bases, with 13 bases sitting between them. Germline assignment: CDR1 MNHEY and CDR2 SMNVEV (reference sequence). The CDR3 extends over 14 amino acids. CDR3 DNA: TGTGCCAGCAGTCCCCTGGGGGGGGACACTGAAGCTTTCTTT. Translation: CASSPLGGDTEAFF.

The genes are TRBV5-4 and TRBJ2-7; 7 nucleotides agree with TRBD1. The CDR3 is 15 residues long. Germline V gene lookup returns CDR1 SGHNT and CDR2 YYREEE (reference sequence). V trimming: 0 bases; J trimming: 1 base; junction bases outside the gene matches: 4. The CDR3 loop is CASSLGQGLSYEQYF. The CDR3 DNA sequence: TGTGCCAGCAGCTTGGGACAGGGTTTATCCTACGAGCAGTACTTC.

The rearrangement links TRBV9 to TRBJ2-2, with unresolved D. CDR1 is SGDLS and CDR2 is YYNGEE in the germline V gene. Deletions cut 0 bases from V and 1 base from J, with 4 bases between. This CDR3 spans 14 amino acids. The CDR3 protein is CASSVAGNTGELFF. In nucleotides, the CDR3 is TGTGCCAGCAGCGTAGCGGGGAACACCGGGGAGCTGTTTTTT.

This clone was counted once. This rearrangement joins TRBV7-3 to TRBJ2-1; 11 bases are shared with TRBD1. The CDR3 runs 16 residues. In germline, CDR1 is SGHTA, CDR2 FQGTGA. J gave up 6 bases and V 0 bases, and 4 bases lay outside the gene matches. CDR3: CASSLTRDRGTNEQFF. In nucleotides, the CDR3 is TGTGCCAGCAGCTTAACCCGGGACAGGGGGACCAATGAGCAGTTCTTC.

The chain employs TRBV7-6 and TRBJ1-2, with 10 bases identical to TRBD1. The CDR3 is made up of 15 amino acids. The V gene end was trimmed by 0 bases and the J gene end by 6 bases; junction bases not matched to a gene: 4. Germline assignment: CDR1 SGHVS and CDR2 FNYEAQ. CDR3 DNA sequence: TGTGCCAGCAGCTTAGCGCTGACAGGGGGCGATGGCTACACCTTC. It specifies CASSLALTGGDGYTF.

The rearrangement links TRBV7-8 to TRBJ2-2; 7 bases agree with TRBD1. The CDR3 has 15 amino acids. V shed 8 bases, J shed 4 bases, and the junction held 10 bases outside the gene matches. CDR1 and CDR2 from the germline V gene are SGHVS and FQNEAQ. CDR3 nucleotide sequence: TGTGCCAGCGAAGGGGGCAGTTATCCCACCGGGGAGCTGTTTTTT. Translating it yields CASEGGSYPTGELFF.

The rearrangement uses TRBV5-1 and TRBJ2-1; 7 nucleotides match TRBD2. V trimming: 4 bases; J trimming: 0 bases; junction bases outside the gene matches: 10. CDR1 and CDR2 from the germline V gene are SGHRS and YFSETQ. This CDR3 is 17 amino acids long. CDR3 DNA: TGCGCCAGCAGCAAGCGGGAAGCGGAGATCTCCTACAATGAGCAGTTCTTC. Protein: CASSKREAEISYNEQFF.